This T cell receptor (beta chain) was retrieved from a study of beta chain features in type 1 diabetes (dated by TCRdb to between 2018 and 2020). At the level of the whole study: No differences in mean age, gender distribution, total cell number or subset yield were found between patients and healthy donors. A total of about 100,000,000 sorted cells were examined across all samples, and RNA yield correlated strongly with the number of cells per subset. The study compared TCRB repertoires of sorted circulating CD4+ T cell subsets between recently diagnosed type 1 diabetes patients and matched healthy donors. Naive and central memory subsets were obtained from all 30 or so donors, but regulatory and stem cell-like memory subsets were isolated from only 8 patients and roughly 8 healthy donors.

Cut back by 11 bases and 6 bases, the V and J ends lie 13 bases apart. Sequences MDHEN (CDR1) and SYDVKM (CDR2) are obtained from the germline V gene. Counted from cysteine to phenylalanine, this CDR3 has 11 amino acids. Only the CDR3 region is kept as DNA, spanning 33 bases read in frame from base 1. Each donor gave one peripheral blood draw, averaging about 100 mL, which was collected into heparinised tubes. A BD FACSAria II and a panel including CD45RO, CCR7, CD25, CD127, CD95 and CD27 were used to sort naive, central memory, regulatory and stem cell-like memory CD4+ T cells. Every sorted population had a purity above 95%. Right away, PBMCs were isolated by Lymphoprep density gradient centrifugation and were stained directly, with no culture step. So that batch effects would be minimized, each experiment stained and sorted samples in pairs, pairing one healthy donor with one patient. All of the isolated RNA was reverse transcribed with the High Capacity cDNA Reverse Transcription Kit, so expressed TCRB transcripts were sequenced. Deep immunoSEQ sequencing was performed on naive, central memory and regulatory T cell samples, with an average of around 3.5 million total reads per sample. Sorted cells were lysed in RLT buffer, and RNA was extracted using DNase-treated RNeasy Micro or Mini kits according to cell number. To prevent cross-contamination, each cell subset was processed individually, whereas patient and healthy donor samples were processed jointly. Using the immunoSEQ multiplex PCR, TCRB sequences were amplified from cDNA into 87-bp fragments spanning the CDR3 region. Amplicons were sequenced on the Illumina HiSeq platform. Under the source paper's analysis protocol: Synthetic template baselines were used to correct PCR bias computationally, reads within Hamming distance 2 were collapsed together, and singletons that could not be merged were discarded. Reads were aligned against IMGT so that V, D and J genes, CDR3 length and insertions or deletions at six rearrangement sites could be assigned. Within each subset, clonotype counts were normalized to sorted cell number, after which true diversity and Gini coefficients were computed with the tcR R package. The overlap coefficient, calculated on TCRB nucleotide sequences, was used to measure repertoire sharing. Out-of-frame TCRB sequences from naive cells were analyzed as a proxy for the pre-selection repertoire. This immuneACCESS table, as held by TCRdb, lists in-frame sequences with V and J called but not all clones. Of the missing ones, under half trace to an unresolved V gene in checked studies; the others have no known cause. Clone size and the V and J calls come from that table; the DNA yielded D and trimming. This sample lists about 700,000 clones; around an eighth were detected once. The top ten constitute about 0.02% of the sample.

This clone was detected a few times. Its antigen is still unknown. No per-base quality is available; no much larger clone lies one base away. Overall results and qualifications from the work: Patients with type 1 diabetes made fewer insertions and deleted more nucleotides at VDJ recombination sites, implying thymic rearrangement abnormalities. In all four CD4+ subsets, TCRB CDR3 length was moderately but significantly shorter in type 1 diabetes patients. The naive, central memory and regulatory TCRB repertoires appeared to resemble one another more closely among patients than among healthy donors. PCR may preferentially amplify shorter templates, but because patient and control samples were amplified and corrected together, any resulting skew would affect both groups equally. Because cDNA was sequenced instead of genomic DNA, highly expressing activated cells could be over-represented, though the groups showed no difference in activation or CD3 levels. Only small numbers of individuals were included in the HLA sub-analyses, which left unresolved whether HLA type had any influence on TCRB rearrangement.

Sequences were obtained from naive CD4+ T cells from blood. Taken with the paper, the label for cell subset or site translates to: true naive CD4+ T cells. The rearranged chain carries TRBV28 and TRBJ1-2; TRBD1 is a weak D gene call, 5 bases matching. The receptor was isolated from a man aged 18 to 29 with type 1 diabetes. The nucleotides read TGTGCCCTTTTCCGGGGGGATGGCTACACCTTC. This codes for CALFRGDGYTF.